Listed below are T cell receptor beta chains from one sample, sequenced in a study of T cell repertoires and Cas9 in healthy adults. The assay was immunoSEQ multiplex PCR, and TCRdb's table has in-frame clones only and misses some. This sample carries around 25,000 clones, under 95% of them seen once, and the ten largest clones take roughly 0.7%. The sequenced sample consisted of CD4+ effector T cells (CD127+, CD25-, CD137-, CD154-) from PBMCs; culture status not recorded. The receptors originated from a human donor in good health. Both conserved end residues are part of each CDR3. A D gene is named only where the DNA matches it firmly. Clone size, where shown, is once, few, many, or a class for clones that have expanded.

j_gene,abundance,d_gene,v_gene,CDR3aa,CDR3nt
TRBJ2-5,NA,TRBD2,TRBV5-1,CASSLEPGRGETQYF,TGCGCCAGCAGCTTGGAGCCAGGGCGGGGGGAGACCCAGTACTTC
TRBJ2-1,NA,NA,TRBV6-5,CASSYTPGDNEQFF,TGTGCCAGCAGTTACACCCCAGGGGACAATGAGCAGTTCTTC
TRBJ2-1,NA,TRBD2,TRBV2,CATDPSGSWNEQFF,TGTGCCACTGACCCTAGCGGGTCTTGGAATGAGCAGTTCTTC
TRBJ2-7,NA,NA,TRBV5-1,CASSLQGTSYEQYF,TGCGCCAGCAGCCTGCAGGGAACCTCCTACGAGCAGTACTTC
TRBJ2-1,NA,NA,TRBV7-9,CASRLDSRTGGDPLYQFF,TGTGCCAGCAGACTAGACAGCCGCACCGGAGGGGATCCCTTGTATCAGTTCTTC
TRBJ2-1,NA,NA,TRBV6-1,CASSYYLENEQFF,TGTGCCAGCAGCTACTATCTAGAGAATGAGCAGTTCTTC
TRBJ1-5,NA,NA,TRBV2,CASSEERGFQPQHF,TGTGCCAGCAGCGAGGAAAGGGGTTTTCAGCCCCAGCATTTT
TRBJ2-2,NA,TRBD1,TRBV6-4,CASRQGADTGELFF,TGTGCCAGCAGACAGGGGGCTGACACCGGGGAGCTGTTTTTT
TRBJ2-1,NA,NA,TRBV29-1,CSVVGLSVQFF,TGCAGCGTTGTAGGGCTGTCTGTGCAGTTCTTC
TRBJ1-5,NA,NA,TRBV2,CASTLGGDNQPQHF,TGTGCCAGCACCCTCGGGGGGGACAATCAGCCCCAGCATTTT
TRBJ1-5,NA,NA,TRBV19,CASSIRANQPQHF,TGTGCCAGTAGTATACGGGCGAATCAGCCCCAGCATTTT
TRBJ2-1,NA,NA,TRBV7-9,CASSLNATYNEQFF,TGTGCCAGCAGCTTAAACGCGACCTACAATGAGCAGTTCTTC
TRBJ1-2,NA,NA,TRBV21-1,CASSKASRTELNYGYTF,TGTGCCAGCAGCAAAGCTAGTCGGACAGAACTTAACTATGGCTACACCTTC
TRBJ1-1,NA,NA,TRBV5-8,CASSTYTRDTEAFF,TGTGCCAGCAGCACCTACACTCGGGACACTGAAGCTTTCTTT
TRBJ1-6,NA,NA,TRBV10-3,CAISESGQENSPLHF,TGTGCCATCAGTGAGTCTGGGCAGGAAAATTCACCCCTCCACTTT
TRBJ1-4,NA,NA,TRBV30,CAWSLERDSGKLFF,TGTGCCTGGAGTCTCGAAAGAGACAGCGGAAAACTGTTTTTT
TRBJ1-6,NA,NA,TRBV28,CASFRGPNPSSYNSPLHF,TGTGCCAGCTTCCGGGGTCCTAACCCCTCCTCCTATAATTCACCCCTCCACTTT
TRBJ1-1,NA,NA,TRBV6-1,CASSYGRDTEAFF,TGTGCCAGCAGTTATGGACGGGACACTGAAGCTTTCTTT
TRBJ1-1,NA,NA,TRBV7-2,CASSLGNRVNTEAFF,TGTGCCAGCAGCTTAGGTAACAGGGTGAACACTGAAGCTTTCTTT
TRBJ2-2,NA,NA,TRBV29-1,CSVKGSPNTGELFF,TGCAGCGTTAAGGGGTCCCCGAACACCGGGGAGCTGTTTTTT
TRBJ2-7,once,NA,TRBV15,CATSREKRDVSVEQYF,TGTGCCACCAGCAGAGAAAAGAGGGATGTTTCGGTCGAGCAGTACTTC
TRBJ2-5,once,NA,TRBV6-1,CASSVGRAKETQYF,TGTGCCAGCAGTGTGGGCAGGGCTAAAGAGACCCAGTACTTC
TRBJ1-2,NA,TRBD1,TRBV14,CASSQELGQFYTF,TGTGCCAGCAGCCAAGAGTTGGGACAGTTCTACACCTTC
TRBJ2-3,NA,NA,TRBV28,CASRAPSTDTQYF,TGTGCCAGCAGAGCACCTAGCACAGATACGCAGTATTTT
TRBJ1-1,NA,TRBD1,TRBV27,CASSSSYRGNTEAFF,TGTGCCAGCAGTTCTTCTTACAGGGGAAACACTGAAGCTTTCTTT
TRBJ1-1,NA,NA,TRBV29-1,CSVEAVRETEAFF,TGCAGCGTTGAGGCCGTCAGGGAGACTGAAGCTTTCTTT
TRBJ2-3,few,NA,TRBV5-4,CASSLDTEGDTQYF,TGTGCCAGCAGCTTGGACACCGAGGGTGATACGCAGTATTTT
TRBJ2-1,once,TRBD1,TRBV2,CASKPGTGRSYNEQFF,TGTGCCAGCAAACCCGGGACAGGCCGCTCCTACAATGAGCAGTTCTTC
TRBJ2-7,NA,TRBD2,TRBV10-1,CASSESGGGVREQYF,TGCGCCAGCAGTGAGTCGGGCGGGGGGGTCCGCGAGCAGTACTTC
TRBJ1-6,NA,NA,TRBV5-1,CASSLDGSSYNSPLHF,TGCGCCAGCAGCTTGGATGGAAGCTCCTATAATTCACCCCTCCACTTT
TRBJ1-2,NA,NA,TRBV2,CASSDPTASYGYTF,TGTGCCAGCAGTGATCCAACCGCGAGCTATGGCTACACCTTC
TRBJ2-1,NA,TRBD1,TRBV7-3,CASSLRGGGTGRHREQFF,TGTGCCAGCAGCTTAAGGGGAGGCGGGACAGGGAGGCATCGTGAGCAGTTCTTC
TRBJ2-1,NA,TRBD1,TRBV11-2,CASSVNPAGQGTDNGQFF,TGTGCCAGCAGCGTCAACCCCGCGGGACAGGGGACCGACAATGGGCAGTTCTTC
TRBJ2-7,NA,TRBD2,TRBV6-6,CASSFSGGSSYEQYF,TGTGCCAGCAGTTTTAGCGGGGGCTCCTCCTACGAGCAGTACTTC
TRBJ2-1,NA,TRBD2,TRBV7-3,CASSPPAGGPPEQFF,TGTGCCAGCAGCCCTCCTGCGGGGGGGCCCCCAGAGCAGTTCTTC
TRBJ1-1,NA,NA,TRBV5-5,CASSLWRHLNTEAFF,TGTGCCAGCAGCTTGTGGCGACATTTGAACACTGAAGCTTTCTTT
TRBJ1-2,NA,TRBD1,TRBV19,CASSQTGGYGYTF,TGTGCCAGTAGTCAGACAGGGGGCTATGGCTACACCTTC
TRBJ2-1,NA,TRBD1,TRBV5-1,CASSTGDRDNEQFF,TGCGCCAGCAGTACAGGGGACAGGGACAATGAGCAGTTCTTC
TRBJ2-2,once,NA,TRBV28,CASSFPFFPAASTGELFF,TGTGCCAGCAGTTTTCCTTTCTTCCCCGCTGCTAGCACCGGGGAGCTGTTTTTT
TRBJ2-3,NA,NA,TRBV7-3,CASSLSILDTQYF,TGTGCCAGCAGCTTATCAATCTTAGATACGCAGTATTTT
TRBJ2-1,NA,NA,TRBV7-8,CASRQRRASDEQFF,TGTGCCAGCAGACAGAGGCGGGCGAGCGATGAGCAGTTCTTC
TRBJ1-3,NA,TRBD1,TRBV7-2,CASSSRGTGSGNTIYF,TGTGCCAGCAGCTCCAGAGGGACAGGGTCCGGAAACACCATATATTTT
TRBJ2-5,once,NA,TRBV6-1,CASSDPGGAQETQYF,TGTGCCAGCAGTGACCCCGGCGGCGCCCAGGAGACCCAGTACTTC
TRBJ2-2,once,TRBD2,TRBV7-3,CASSLGLAGSTGELFF,TGTGCCAGCAGCTTAGGACTAGCGGGGTCCACCGGGGAGCTGTTTTTT
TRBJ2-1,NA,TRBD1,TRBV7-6,CASSSDRGINEQFF,TGTGCCAGCAGCTCGGACAGGGGGATCAATGAGCAGTTCTTC
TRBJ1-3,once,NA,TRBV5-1,CASSGYGTSGNTIYF,TGCGCCAGCAGCGGATACGGGACGTCTGGAAACACCATATATTTT
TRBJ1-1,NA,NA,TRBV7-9,CASSLTLPGPEAFF,TGTGCCAGCAGCTTAACTCTCCCTGGGCCTGAAGCTTTCTTT
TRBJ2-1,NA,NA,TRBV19,CASSPRGYNEQFF,TGTGCCAGTAGCCCCAGGGGATACAATGAGCAGTTCTTC
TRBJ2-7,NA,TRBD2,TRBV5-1,CASSLRGDEQYF,TGCGCCAGCAGCTTACGGGGGGACGAGCAGTACTTC
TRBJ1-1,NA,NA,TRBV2,CASGRDSQNTEAFF,TGTGCCAGCGGCCGCGACAGCCAGAACACTGAAGCTTTCTTT
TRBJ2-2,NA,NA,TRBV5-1,CASSLGPSVGTGELFF,TGCGCCAGCAGCCTGGGACCTTCGGTTGGCACCGGGGAGCTGTTTTTT
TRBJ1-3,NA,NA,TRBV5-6,CASSFVGNTIYF,TGTGCCAGCAGCTTTGTAGGAAACACCATATATTTT
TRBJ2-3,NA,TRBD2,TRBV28,CASSLTGGRRADTQYF,TGTGCCAGCAGTTTGACGGGGGGGCGTCGCGCAGATACGCAGTATTTT
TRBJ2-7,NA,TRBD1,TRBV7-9,CASSKLQGAGEQYF,TGTGCCAGCAGCAAACTACAGGGGGCGGGGGAGCAGTACTTC
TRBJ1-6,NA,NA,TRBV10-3,CAISVNEMGRSPLHF,TGTGCCATCAGTGTAAATGAGATGGGTCGTTCACCCCTCCACTTT
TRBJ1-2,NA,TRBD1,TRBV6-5,CASSYSGTGSSYGYTF,TGTGCCAGCAGTTACTCAGGGACAGGATCAAGCTATGGCTACACCTTC
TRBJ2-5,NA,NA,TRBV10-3,CAISGTGIQETQYF,TGTGCCATCAGTGGGACTGGGATTCAAGAGACCCAGTACTTC